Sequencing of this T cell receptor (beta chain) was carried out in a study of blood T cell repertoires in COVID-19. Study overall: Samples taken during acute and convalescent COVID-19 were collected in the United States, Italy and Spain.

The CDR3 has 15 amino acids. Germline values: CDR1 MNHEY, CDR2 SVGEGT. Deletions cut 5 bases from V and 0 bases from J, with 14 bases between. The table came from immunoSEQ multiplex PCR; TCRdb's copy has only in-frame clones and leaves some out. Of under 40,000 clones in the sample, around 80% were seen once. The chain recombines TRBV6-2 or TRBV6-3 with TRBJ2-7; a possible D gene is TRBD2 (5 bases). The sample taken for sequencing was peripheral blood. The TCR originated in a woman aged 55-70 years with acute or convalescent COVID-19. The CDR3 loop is CASSRPGSSSYEQYF. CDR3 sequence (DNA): TGTGCCAGCAGTCGACCGGGGTCAAGCTCCTACGAGCAGTACTTC.